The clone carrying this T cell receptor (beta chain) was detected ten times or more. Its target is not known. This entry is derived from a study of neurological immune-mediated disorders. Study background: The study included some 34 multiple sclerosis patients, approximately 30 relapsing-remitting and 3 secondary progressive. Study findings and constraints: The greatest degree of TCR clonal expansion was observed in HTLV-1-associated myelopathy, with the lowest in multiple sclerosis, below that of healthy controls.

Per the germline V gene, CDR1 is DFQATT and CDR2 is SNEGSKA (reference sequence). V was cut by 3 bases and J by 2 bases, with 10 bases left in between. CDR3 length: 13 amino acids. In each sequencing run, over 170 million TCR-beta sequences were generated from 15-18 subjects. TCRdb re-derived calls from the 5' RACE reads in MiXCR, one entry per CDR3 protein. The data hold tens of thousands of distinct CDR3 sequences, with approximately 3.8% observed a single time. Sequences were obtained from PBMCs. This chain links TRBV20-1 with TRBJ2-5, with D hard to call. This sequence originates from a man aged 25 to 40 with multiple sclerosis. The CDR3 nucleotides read TGCAGTGCTAGGGTCCAGAGTCAAGAGACCCAGTACTTC. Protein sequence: CSARVQSQETQYF.